Listed below are T cell receptor beta chains from one sample, sequenced in a study of blood T cell repertoires in COVID-19. Measured with immunoSEQ multiplex PCR; TCRdb has only the in-frame clones, and not every one. The sample contains fewer than 350,000 clones, roughly nine tenths of which appear only once. Input material: peripheral blood. The origin of the receptors is a woman aged 55-70 years with COVID-19, enrolled during active disease. The CDR3 runs from the conserved cysteine through the conserved F or W. A D gene is named only where the DNA matches it firmly. The size entry is marked missing in some rows and otherwise reads once, few, many or a size class.

j_gene: TRBJ1-6
v_gene: TRBV10-3
abundance: -
len: 13
d_gene: TRBD1
CDR3aa: CAIRGQGDSPLHF
CDR3nt: TGTGCCATCAGGGGACAGGGTGATTCACCCCTCCACTTT

j_gene: TRBJ1-2
v_gene: TRBV5-4
abundance: -
len: 14
d_gene: -
CDR3aa: CASSLNGGFYGYTF
CDR3nt: TGTGCCAGCAGCTTGAACGGGGGATTCTATGGCTACACCTTC

j_gene: TRBJ1-5
v_gene: TRBV6-5
abundance: -
len: 15
d_gene: -
CDR3aa: CASSTGTAGGQPQHF
CDR3nt: TGTGCCAGCAGCACTGGGACGGCTGGGGGGCAGCCCCAGCATTTT

j_gene: TRBJ1-5
v_gene: TRBV15
abundance: -
len: 14
d_gene: -
CDR3aa: CATSLDTPNQPQHF
CDR3nt: TGTGCCACCAGCTTAGACACCCCCAATCAGCCCCAGCATTTT

j_gene: TRBJ1-2
v_gene: TRBV27
abundance: -
len: 14
d_gene: -
CDR3aa: CASSPGLLSYGYTF
CDR3nt: TGTGCCAGCAGCCCGGGACTCCTTAGCTATGGCTACACCTTC

j_gene: TRBJ1-2
v_gene: TRBV2
abundance: -
len: 14
d_gene: -
CDR3aa: CASRRAQRNYGYTF
CDR3nt: TGTGCCAGCAGACGCGCACAGAGAAACTATGGCTACACCTTC

j_gene: TRBJ1-2
v_gene: TRBV28
abundance: -
len: 16
d_gene: TRBD1
CDR3aa: CASSLPGQGENYGYTF
CDR3nt: TGTGCCAGCAGCCTCCCGGGACAGGGCGAAAACTATGGCTACACCTTC

j_gene: TRBJ1-2
v_gene: TRBV10-2
abundance: -
len: 13
d_gene: -
CDR3aa: CASSEGGRYGYTF
CDR3nt: TGCGCCAGCAGTGAGGGGGGGAGGTATGGCTACACCTTC

j_gene: TRBJ1-1
v_gene: TRBV7-3
abundance: few
len: 13
d_gene: -
CDR3aa: CASSSRVNTEAFF
CDR3nt: TGTGCCAGCAGCTCTCGGGTGAACACTGAAGCTTTCTTT

j_gene: TRBJ2-5
v_gene: TRBV28
abundance: -
len: 13
d_gene: -
CDR3aa: CASSFDYQGTQYF
CDR3nt: TGTGCCAGCAGTTTCGACTACCAAGGGACCCAGTACTTC

j_gene: TRBJ1-1
v_gene: TRBV29-1
abundance: -
len: 11
d_gene: -
CDR3aa: CSVGTLTEAFF
CDR3nt: TGCAGCGTTGGGACACTCACTGAAGCTTTCTTT

j_gene: TRBJ2-5
v_gene: TRBV29-1
abundance: -
len: 13
d_gene: TRBD1
CDR3aa: CSVVDRGGETQYF
CDR3nt: TGCAGCGTGGTAGACAGGGGGGGGGAGACCCAGTACTTC

j_gene: TRBJ1-2
v_gene: TRBV6-4
abundance: -
len: 15
d_gene: TRBD1
CDR3aa: CASSAGTGVGYGYTF
CDR3nt: TGTGCCAGCAGCGCCGGGACAGGGGTGGGATATGGCTACACCTTC

j_gene: TRBJ1-6
v_gene: TRBV9
abundance: -
len: 15
d_gene: -
CDR3aa: CASSGGDFHNSPLHF
CDR3nt: TGTGCCAGCAGCGGCGGGGACTTCCATAATTCACCCCTCCACTTT

j_gene: TRBJ2-5
v_gene: TRBV5-1
abundance: -
len: 17
d_gene: TRBD2
CDR3aa: CASSLGLAGGNQETQYF
CDR3nt: TGCGCCAGCAGCTTGGGACTAGCGGGGGGAAACCAAGAGACCCAGTACTTC

j_gene: TRBJ2-5
v_gene: TRBV2
abundance: few
len: 15
d_gene: TRBD2
CDR3aa: CASREAGGRQETQYF
CDR3nt: TGTGCCAGCAGGGAAGCGGGGGGGCGACAAGAGACCCAGTACTTC

j_gene: TRBJ2-3
v_gene: TRBV2
abundance: -
len: 11
d_gene: -
CDR3aa: CASSSRDTQYF
CDR3nt: TGTGCCAGCAGTTCCCGGGATACGCAGTATTTT

j_gene: TRBJ2-5
v_gene: TRBV14
abundance: -
len: 16
d_gene: TRBD1
CDR3aa: CASSPKTGGRLETQYF
CDR3nt: TGTGCCAGCAGCCCAAAGACAGGGGGTCGATTAGAGACCCAGTACTTC

j_gene: TRBJ1-5
v_gene: TRBV7-9
abundance: -
len: 14
d_gene: -
CDR3aa: CASNSGGVAQPQHF
CDR3nt: TGTGCCAGCAACTCGGGGGGGGTTGCTCAGCCCCAGCATTTT

j_gene: TRBJ1-3
v_gene: TRBV7-3
abundance: -
len: 16
d_gene: -
CDR3aa: CASSPTSGLSGNTIYF
CDR3nt: TGTGCCAGCAGCCCAACATCAGGACTCTCTGGAAACACCATATATTTT

j_gene: TRBJ2-5
v_gene: TRBV9
abundance: -
len: 14
d_gene: -
CDR3aa: CASSVARGKETQYF
CDR3nt: TGTGCCAGCAGCGTAGCCCGCGGTAAAGAGACCCAGTACTTC

j_gene: TRBJ2-7
v_gene: TRBV12-3/TRBV12-4
abundance: once
len: 13
d_gene: -
CDR3aa: CASSLRGGDEQYF
CDR3nt: TGTGCCAGCAGTTTGAGGGGGGGAGACGAGCAGTACTTC

j_gene: TRBJ2-7
v_gene: TRBV4-1
abundance: -
len: 16
d_gene: -
CDR3aa: CASSQDPGLVRYEQYF
CDR3nt: TGCGCCAGCAGCCAAGATCCGGGACTCGTTCGATACGAGCAGTACTTC

j_gene: TRBJ1-6
v_gene: TRBV5-4
abundance: -
len: 16
d_gene: -
CDR3aa: CASSRPSGSGNSPLHF
CDR3nt: TGTGCCAGCAGCCGCCCGAGTGGGAGCGGTAATTCACCCCTCCACTTT

j_gene: TRBJ2-5
v_gene: TRBV5-1
abundance: -
len: 15
d_gene: -
CDR3aa: CASSLSGGRGETQYF
CDR3nt: TGCGCCAGCAGCTTGTCGGGGGGCCGGGGTGAGACCCAGTACTTC

j_gene: TRBJ2-3
v_gene: TRBV7-3
abundance: -
len: 16
d_gene: TRBD2
CDR3aa: CASSPIAGGQVGTQYF
CDR3nt: TGTGCCAGCAGCCCAATAGCGGGGGGGCAAGTTGGTACGCAGTATTTT

j_gene: TRBJ2-1
v_gene: TRBV25-1
abundance: once
len: 13
d_gene: TRBD1
CDR3aa: CASRTGGYNEQFF
CDR3nt: TGTGCCAGCCGGACAGGGGGGTACAATGAGCAGTTCTTC

j_gene: TRBJ1-1
v_gene: TRBV5-4
abundance: -
len: 15
d_gene: TRBD1
CDR3aa: CASSLQGQMNTEAFF
CDR3nt: TGTGCCAGCAGCTTACAGGGGCAGATGAACACTGAAGCTTTCTTT

j_gene: TRBJ1-3
v_gene: TRBV18
abundance: -
len: 16
d_gene: -
CDR3aa: CASSNYPDFSGNTIYF
CDR3nt: TGTGCCAGCTCAAACTACCCGGATTTCTCTGGAAACACCATATATTTT

j_gene: TRBJ1-1
v_gene: TRBV5-1
abundance: -
len: 14
d_gene: -
CDR3aa: CASSLGGGDTEAFF
CDR3nt: TGCGCCAGCAGCTTGGGGGGCGGTGACACTGAAGCTTTCTTT

j_gene: TRBJ2-7
v_gene: TRBV5-3
abundance: -
len: 15
d_gene: TRBD1
CDR3aa: CARSDATGGRHEQYF
CDR3nt: TGTGCCAGAAGCGATGCGACAGGGGGTCGGCACGAGCAGTACTTC